These 20 T cell receptor beta chains came from one sample sequenced in a study of identical twins. TCRdb re-called the 5' RACE reads with MiXCR, one entry per CDR3 protein. Among 150,000 or so distinct CDR3 sequences, under 4.5% were seen once, and the ten largest hold approximately 7.6%. Sequenced material: memory T cells sorted from blood. Receptors were obtained from a man aged 18 to 29 in good health.

This clonotype was found many times. The chain has TRBV7-3 and TRBJ1-1; no definite D call. Trimming took off 4 bases at V and 1 base at J, with 7 bases between the two ends. CDR1 and CDR2 from the germline V gene are SGHTA and FQGTGA. This CDR3 has 13 residues. The CDR3 DNA follows: TGTGCCAGCAGCTCCGTGGCGAACACTGAAGCTTTCTTT. It codes for CASSSVANTEAFF.

This clonotype was seen many times. J is TRBJ2-2 and V is TRBV20-1; D remains ambiguous. The germline gives CDR1 DFQATT, CDR2 SNEGSKA (reference sequence). Trimming took 2 bases from V and 6 from J, leaving 4 bases between them. The CDR3 has 11 residues. The CDR3 protein is CSARRSGELFF. CDR3 sequence (DNA): TGCAGTGCTAGACGATCCGGGGAGCTGTTTTTT.

This clonotype was recorded at least ten times. The chain recombines TRBV2 with TRBJ1-5; no clear D gene. The germline gives CDR1 SNHLY, CDR2 FYNNEI. This CDR3 region has 13 residues. With 8 bases removed from V and 4 bases from J, the gap between germline ends came to 12 bases. The DNA of the CDR3 is TGTGCCAGCCGAACCACTGGAAATCAGCCCCAGCATTTT. Its translation: CASRTTGNQPQHF.

This clonotype was seen at least ten times. The rearrangement joins TRBV20-1 to TRBJ2-3, with no clear D. Germline V gene sequence: CDR1 DFQATT, CDR2 SNEGSKA (reference sequence). V was pared by 0 bases and J by 5 bases, with 12 bases between. This CDR3 spans 14 amino acids. The DNA of the CDR3 is TGCAGTGCTAGAGAGGCCTTTTGGGTAGATACGCAGTATTTT. Translated, it gives CSAREAFWVDTQYF.

At least ten counts were recorded for this clonotype. J is TRBJ1-5 and V is TRBV7-2; TRBD1 might be the D (5 bases). CDR1 SGHTA and CDR2 FQGNSA come from the germline V gene. The CDR3 is 15 residues long. V was pared by 0 bases and J by 7 bases, with 13 bases between. CDR3 region: CASSLASAGRQPQHF. The CDR3 DNA reads TGTGCCAGCAGCTTAGCGTCGGCAGGGAGGCAGCCCCAGCATTTT.

This clonotype came up many times. The rearrangement uses TRBV10-3 and TRBJ1-2, with D unclear. Germline lookup yields CDR1 ENHRY and CDR2 SYGVKD. V was cut by 4 bases and J by 0 bases, with 6 bases left in between. This CDR3 is built from 13 residues. The CDR3 DNA sequence: TGTGCCATCAGTGGATCAGCTAACTATGGCTACACCTTC. Protein: CAISGSANYGYTF.

This clonotype was counted at least ten times. This chain connects TRBV20-1 to TRBJ2-5, with D perhaps TRBD2 (6 bases). Looked up from germline, CDR1 is DFQATT and CDR2 is SNEGSKA (reference sequence). CDR3 length: 14 amino acids. CDR3 sequence: CSAGPGGSQETQYF. The CDR3 coding sequence is TGCAGCGCAGGGCCTGGGGGGTCCCAAGAGACCCAGTACTTC.

This clonotype appeared many times. This rearrangement joins TRBV14 to TRBJ2-3, with 9 bases aligning to TRBD1. CDR1 is SGHDN and CDR2 is FVKESK in the germline V gene. The CDR3 consists of 13 residues. V lost 1 base, J lost 9 bases, and 2 bases stayed unmatched. The DNA for the CDR3 is TGTGCCAGCAGCCAAGCCGGGACAGGGACGCAGTATTTT. Translating it yields CASSQAGTGTQYF.

At least ten counts were recorded for this clonotype. The chain combines TRBV5-1 with TRBJ2-1, with 7 nucleotides matching TRBD2. Trimming took 5 bases from V and 4 from J; bases not matched to a gene: 3. The germline V gene has CDR1 SGHRS and CDR2 YFSETQ. This CDR3 region has 13 residues. The CDR3 nucleotides are TGCGCCAGCAGGCTAGCGGAGTACAATGAGCAGTTCTTC. This translates into CASRLAEYNEQFF.

The chain employs TRBV5-1 and TRBJ2-6, with 7 nucleotides matching TRBD1. V was clipped by 1 base and J by 0 bases; unmatched bases: 4. The CDR3 covers 17 residues. Per germline, CDR1 SGHRS and CDR2 YFSETQ. Here the CDR3 DNA reads TGCGCCAGCAGCTTGACGGGACAGATCTCTGGGGCCAACGTCCTGACTTTC. Translating it yields CASSLTGQISGANVLTF.

This clonotype was seen repeatedly, ten times or more. This chain uses TRBV29-1 with TRBJ2-5; TRBD2 might be the D (6 bases). Trimming removed 4 bases at V and 2 bases at J, with 11 bases between. Germline lookup yields CDR1 SQVTM and CDR2 ANQGSEA. The CDR3 extends over 13 amino acids. The CDR3 here is CSVVRRGQETQYF. The CDR3 nucleotides are TGCAGCGTTGTTAGGCGGGGACAAGAGACCCAGTACTTC.

This clonotype has ten or more counts. The V call is TRBV7-2, the J call TRBJ2-3; D may be TRBD1 (6 bases). This CDR3 comprises 15 residues. The V and J ends lost 3 bases and 1 base respectively, with 11 bases between them. Germline assignment: CDR1 SGHTA and CDR2 FQGNSA. CDR3 sequence reads: CASSFPGAGTDTQYF. For the CDR3, the DNA is TGTGCCAGCAGCTTCCCAGGGGCGGGCACAGATACGCAGTATTTT.

At least ten counts were recorded for this clonotype. The chain couples TRBV20-1 to TRBJ2-3, with D maybe TRBD1 (7 bases). The germline CDR1 and CDR2 sequences are DFQATT and SNEGSKA (reference sequence). Trimming stripped 7 bases from V and 4 bases from J, with 27 bases between. The CDR3 has 17 amino acids. The CDR3 reads CSVYGGGAISLPDTQYF. For the CDR3, the DNA is TGCAGTGTTTACGGAGGGGGCGCGATCTCTTTGCCAGATACGCAGTATTTT.

V and J are TRBV11-3 and TRBJ2-1; TRBD2 might be the D (6 bases). The CDR3 sequence is 16 residues long. Germline CDR1 SGHNT, CDR2 YENEEA. V lost 5 bases and J 7 bases, leaving 21 bases between the germline ends. The CDR3 reads CASSILETSLGNEQFF. CDR3 sequence (DNA): TGTGCCAGCAGCATTCTGGAGACTAGTCTGGGGAATGAGCAGTTCTTC.

This clonotype was seen at least ten times. The rearrangement links TRBV12-3 or TRBV12-4 to TRBJ2-4; 7 bases match TRBD2. J lost 0 bases, V lost 3 bases, and 5 bases had no gene match. The CDR3 consists of 16 residues. CDR3 nucleotide sequence: TGTGCCAGCAGTTTCAGCAGGGAGGGAGCCAAAAACATTCAGTACTTC. This encodes CASSFSREGAKNIQYF.

The sample holds many counts of this clonotype. The chain carries TRBV5-4 and TRBJ2-7; 8 positions agree with TRBD1. Germline V gene sequence: CDR1 SGHNT, CDR2 YYREEE (reference sequence). Trimming at V came to 0 bases and at J to 6 bases, leaving 2 bases not matched to a gene. The CDR3 has 13 residues. As DNA, the CDR3 is TGTGCCAGCAGCTTGGCGACAGGGGCCGAGCAGTACTTC. As protein: CASSLATGAEQYF.

This chain uses TRBV18 with TRBJ2-3; maybe TRBD1 (6 bases). The germline gives CDR1 KGHSH, CDR2 LQKENI. This CDR3 has 15 amino acids. The ends were cut back, 4 bases at V and 2 bases at J, with 13 bases in the middle. This CDR3 reads CASSRPQGYTDTQYF. The DNA of the CDR3 is TGTGCCAGCTCACGCCCTCAGGGGTACACAGATACGCAGTATTTT.

This clonotype came up many times. This chain links TRBV12-3 or TRBV12-4 with TRBJ2-5, with TRBD2 identical over 12 bases. CDR3 length: 17 residues. Germline trimming cut 1 base from V and 0 bases from J; bases unmatched to any gene: 3. Here the CDR3 reads CASSLGTSGVYQETQYF. DNA for the CDR3: TGTGCCAGCAGTTTAGGGACTAGCGGGGTGTACCAAGAGACCCAGTACTTC.

This clonotype has more than one count but fewer than ten. The genes are TRBV18 and TRBJ2-7, with D tentatively TRBD2 (5 bases). From germline, CDR1 is KGHSH and CDR2 LQKENI. The CDR3 has 14 amino acids. V lost 6 bases to trimming and J lost 2 bases, with 14 bases between them. CDR3 coding DNA: TGTGCCAGCTCTACGTTAGGAGGCACCTACGAGCAGTACTTC. Encoded protein: CASSTLGGTYEQYF.

This clonotype was recorded at least ten times. The chain carries TRBV29-1 and TRBJ2-5; D is unclear. Trimming shortened V by 2 bases and J by 5 bases, and 9 bases separated the two germline ends. The CDR3 spans 12 residues. The germline V gene encodes CDR1 SQVTM and CDR2 ANQGSEA. The CDR3 region has the DNA TGCAGCGTTGAACTAGTTGCGGAGACCCAGTACTTC. It encodes CSVELVAETQYF.